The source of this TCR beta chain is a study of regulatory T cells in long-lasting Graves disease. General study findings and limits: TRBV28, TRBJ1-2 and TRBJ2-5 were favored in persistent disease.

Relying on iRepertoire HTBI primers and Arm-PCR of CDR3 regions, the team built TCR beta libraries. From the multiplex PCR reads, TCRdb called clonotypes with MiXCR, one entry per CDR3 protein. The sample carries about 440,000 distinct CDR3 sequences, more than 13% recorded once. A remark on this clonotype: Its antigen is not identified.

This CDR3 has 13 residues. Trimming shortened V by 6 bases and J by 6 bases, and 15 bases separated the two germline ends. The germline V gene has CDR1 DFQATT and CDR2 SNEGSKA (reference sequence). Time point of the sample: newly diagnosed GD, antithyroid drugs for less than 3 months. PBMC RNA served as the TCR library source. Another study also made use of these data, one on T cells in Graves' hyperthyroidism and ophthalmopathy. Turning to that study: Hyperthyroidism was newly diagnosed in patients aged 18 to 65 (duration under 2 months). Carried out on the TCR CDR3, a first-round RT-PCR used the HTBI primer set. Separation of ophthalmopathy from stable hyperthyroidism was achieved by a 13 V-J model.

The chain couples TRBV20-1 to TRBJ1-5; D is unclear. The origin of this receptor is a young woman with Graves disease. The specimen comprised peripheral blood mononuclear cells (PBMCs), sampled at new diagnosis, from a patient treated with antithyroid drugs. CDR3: CSALPYGFQPQHF. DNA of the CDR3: TGCAGTGCCCTCCCTTATGGATTTCAGCCCCAGCATTTT.